This T cell receptor beta chain was obtained from a study of OX40 agonist ivuxolimab in advanced cancers. Notes on the study in general: At 0.1 to 3.0 mg/kg, CD4+ and CD8+ blood T cells expanded clonally by week 6.

Only in-frame clones appear in the TCRdb table, and some are missing; sequencing was by immunoSEQ multiplex PCR. The table lists around 61,000 clones, roughly 80% of them singletons. Germline CDR1 MNHEY, CDR2 SMNVEV (reference sequence). V was pared by 3 bases and J by 2 bases, with 11 bases between. This CDR3 spans 14 amino acids. Comments on this clone: Its antigen is currently unknown.

The material sequenced was CD4+ or CD8+ T cells sorted from blood, taken in a trial of the OX40 agonist ivuxolimab. V and J are TRBV27 and TRBJ2-7; TRBD1 is a possible D gene (6 bases). This TCR was recovered from an adult with an advanced solid tumor such as melanoma, head and neck, liver or kidney cancer. CDR3 bases: TGTGCCAGCAGTTTCGACAGGACGGCCTACGAGCAGTACTTC. Protein sequence: CASSFDRTAYEQYF.